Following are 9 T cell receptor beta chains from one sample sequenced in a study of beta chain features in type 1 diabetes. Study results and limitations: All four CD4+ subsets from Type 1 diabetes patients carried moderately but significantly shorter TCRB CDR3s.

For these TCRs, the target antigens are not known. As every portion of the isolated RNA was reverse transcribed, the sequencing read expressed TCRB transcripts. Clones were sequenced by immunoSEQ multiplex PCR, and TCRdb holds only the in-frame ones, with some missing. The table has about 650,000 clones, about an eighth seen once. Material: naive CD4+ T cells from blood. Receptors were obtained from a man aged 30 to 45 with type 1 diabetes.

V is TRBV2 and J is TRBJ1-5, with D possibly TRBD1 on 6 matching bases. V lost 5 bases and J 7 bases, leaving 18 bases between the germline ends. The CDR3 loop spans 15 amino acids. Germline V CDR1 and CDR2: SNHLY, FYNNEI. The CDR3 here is CASSLQSTGNQPQHF. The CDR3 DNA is TGTGCCAGCAGTCTGCAAAGCACAGGGAACCAGCCCCAGCATTTT.

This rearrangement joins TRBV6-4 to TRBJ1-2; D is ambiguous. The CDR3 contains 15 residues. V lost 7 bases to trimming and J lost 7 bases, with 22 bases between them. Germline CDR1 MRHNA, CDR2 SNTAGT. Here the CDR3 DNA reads TGTGCCAGCAACAGTGTAGGTAGCGATTCCCTTGGCTACACCTTC. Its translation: CASNSVGSDSLGYTF.

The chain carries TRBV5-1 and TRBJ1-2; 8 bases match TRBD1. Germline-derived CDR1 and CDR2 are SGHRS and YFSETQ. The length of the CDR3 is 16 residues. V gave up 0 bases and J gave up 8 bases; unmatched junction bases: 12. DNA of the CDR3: TGCGCCAGCAGCTTGGGATTGGGGACAGGTCTGTACGGCTACACCTTC. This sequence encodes CASSLGLGTGLYGYTF.

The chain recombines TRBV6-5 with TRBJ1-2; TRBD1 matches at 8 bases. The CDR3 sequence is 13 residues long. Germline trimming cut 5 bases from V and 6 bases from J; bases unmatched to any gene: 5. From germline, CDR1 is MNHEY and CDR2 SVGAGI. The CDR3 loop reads CASSTTGGDGYTF. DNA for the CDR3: TGTGCCAGCAGTACCACAGGGGGAGATGGCTACACCTTC.

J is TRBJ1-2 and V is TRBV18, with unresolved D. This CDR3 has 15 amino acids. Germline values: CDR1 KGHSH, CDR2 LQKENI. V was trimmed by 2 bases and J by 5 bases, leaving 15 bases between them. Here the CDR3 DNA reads TGTGCCAGCTCACCAGGCCCCAGCGGTGAATATGGCTACACCTTC. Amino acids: CASSPGPSGEYGYTF.

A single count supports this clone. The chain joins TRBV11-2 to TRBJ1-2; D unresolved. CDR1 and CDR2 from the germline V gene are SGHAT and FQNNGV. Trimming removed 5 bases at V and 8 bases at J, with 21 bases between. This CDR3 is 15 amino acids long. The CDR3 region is CASSKNVVVDRGYTF. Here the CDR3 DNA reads TGTGCCAGCAGCAAGAATGTGGTTGTAGATAGGGGCTACACCTTC.

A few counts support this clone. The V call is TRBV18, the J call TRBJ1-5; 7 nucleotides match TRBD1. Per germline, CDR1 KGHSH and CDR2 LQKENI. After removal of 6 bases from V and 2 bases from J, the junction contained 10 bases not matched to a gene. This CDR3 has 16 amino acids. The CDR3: CASSQRQGSGNQPQHF. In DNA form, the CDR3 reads TGTGCCAGCTCCCAACGACAGGGAAGTGGCAATCAGCCCCAGCATTTT.

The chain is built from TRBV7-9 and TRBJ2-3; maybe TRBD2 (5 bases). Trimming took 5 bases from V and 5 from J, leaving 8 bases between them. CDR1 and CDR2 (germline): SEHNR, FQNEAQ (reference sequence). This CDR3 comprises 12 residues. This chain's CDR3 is CASSNGVDTQYF. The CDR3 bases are TGTGCCAGCAGCAACGGGGTAGATACGCAGTATTTT. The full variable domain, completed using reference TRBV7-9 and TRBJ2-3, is DTGVSQNPRHKITKRGQNVTFRCDPISEHNRLYWYRQTLGQGPEFLTYFQNEAQLEKSRLLSDRFSAERPKGSFSTLEIQRTEQGDSAMYLCASSNGVDTQYFGPGTRLTVL.

CDR3 nucleotides: TGCGCCAGCAGCCACGGGGCAGGGGATGCCAACGTCCTGACTTTC. It codes for CASSHGAGDANVLTF. The V and J genes are TRBV4-3 and TRBJ2-6, with D perhaps TRBD1 (6 bases). CDR3 length: 15 amino acids. The germline V and J ends were trimmed by 3 bases and 7 bases, with 13 bases remaining between them. Germline V gene data show CDR1 as LGHNA and CDR2 as YSLEER.